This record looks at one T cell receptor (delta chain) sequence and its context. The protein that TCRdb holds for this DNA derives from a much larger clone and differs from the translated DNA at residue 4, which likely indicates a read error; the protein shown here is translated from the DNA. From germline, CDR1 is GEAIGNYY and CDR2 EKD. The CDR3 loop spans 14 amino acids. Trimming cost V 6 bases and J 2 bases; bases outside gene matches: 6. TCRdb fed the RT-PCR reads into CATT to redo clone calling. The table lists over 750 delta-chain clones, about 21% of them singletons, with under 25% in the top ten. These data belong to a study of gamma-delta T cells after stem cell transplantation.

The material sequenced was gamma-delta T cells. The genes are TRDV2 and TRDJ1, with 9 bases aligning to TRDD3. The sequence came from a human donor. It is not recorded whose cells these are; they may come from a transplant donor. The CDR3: CACRHLGDTDKLIF. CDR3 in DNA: TGTGCCTGTCGGCATCTGGGGGATACCGATAAACTCATCTTT.